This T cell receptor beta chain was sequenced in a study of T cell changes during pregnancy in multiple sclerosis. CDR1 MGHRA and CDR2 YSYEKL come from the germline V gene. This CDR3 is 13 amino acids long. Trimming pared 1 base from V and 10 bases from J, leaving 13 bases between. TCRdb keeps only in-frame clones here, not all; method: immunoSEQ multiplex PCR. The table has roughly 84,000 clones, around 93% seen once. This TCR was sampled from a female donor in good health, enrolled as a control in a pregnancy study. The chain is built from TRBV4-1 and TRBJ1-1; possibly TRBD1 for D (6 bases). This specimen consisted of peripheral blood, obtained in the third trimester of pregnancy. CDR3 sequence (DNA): TGCGCCAGCAGCCAAGTCCCGGGGACAACAGCTTTCTTT. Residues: CASSQVPGTTAFF.